This TCR delta chain was documented in a study of gamma-delta chains in newborns, infants, children. TCRdb reanalyzed the reads using CATT. The sample holds about 800 delta-chain clones, 0.9% to 1.2% seen once. This clone is hyperexpanded within its sample. In the same sample, other DNA sequences code for this CDR3. The germline V gene has CDR1 GEAIGNYY and CDR2 EKD. The CDR3 has 23 amino acids. J gave up 2 bases and V 1 base, and 24 bases lay outside the gene matches. The clonotype was recovered from a child in good health. The sequenced sample was blood. V and J are TRDV2 and TRDJ1; the match to TRDD3 covers 13 bases. CDR3 amino acids: CACDTLPSPSVLGDTRWTDKLIF. Written as DNA, the CDR3 is TGTGCCTGTGACACGCTTCCCTCCCCCTCCGTACTGGGGGATACGAGATGGACCGATAAACTCATCTTT.